Following are 2 T cell receptor delta chains from one sample sequenced in a study of gamma-delta T cells after stem cell transplantation. TCRdb reprocessed the RT-PCR reads through CATT. This table has approximately 3,000 delta-chain clones, over 1.5% appearing once. The sample was gamma-delta T cells. All receptors come from a human donor. It is not recorded whose cells these are; they may come from a transplant donor.

A note on this clone: TCRdb's entry gives the protein of a much larger clone, which mismatches this DNA's translation at residue 3, likely from a read error; the protein reported here is translated from the DNA. V is TRDV2 and J is TRDJ1; 11 bases are shared with TRDD3. CDR1 and CDR2 (germline): GEAIGNYY, EKD. CDR3 length: 20 amino acids. The CDR3 protein is CARDPLPPVLGDSGTDKLIF. The CDR3 region has the DNA TGTGCCCGTGACCCCCTGCCTCCCGTACTGGGGGATAGCGGCACCGATAAACTCATCTTT.

With respect to this clone: This may stem from a read error, because a much larger clone lies one nucleotide away. The sample contains more than one DNA sequence encoding this CDR3. The chain carries TRDV2 and TRDJ1; 12 bases map to TRDD3. Germline V gene data show CDR1 as GEAIGNYY and CDR2 as EKD. The CDR3 is 20 amino acids. CDR3 coding DNA: TGTGCCTGTGACACCGTATCCCTTACTGGGGGATACTCGGGCACCGATAAACTCATCTTC. Translated: CACDTVSLTGGYSGTDKLIF.